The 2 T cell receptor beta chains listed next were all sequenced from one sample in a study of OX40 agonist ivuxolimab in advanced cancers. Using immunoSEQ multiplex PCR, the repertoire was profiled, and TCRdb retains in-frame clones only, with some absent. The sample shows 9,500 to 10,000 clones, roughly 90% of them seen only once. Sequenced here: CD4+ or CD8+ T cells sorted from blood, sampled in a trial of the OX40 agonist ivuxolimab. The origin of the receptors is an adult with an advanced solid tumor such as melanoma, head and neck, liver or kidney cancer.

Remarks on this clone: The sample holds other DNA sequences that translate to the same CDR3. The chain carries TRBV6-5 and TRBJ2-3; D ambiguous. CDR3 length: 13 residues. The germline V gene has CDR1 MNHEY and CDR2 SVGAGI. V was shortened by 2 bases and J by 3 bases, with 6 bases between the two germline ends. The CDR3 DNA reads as TGTGCCAGCAGTTACCTCCTAACAGATACGCAGTATTTT. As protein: CASSYLLTDTQYF.

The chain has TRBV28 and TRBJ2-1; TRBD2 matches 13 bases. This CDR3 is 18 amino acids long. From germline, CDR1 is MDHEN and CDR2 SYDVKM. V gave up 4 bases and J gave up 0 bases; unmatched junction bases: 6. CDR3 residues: CASSSNRLAGGSYNEQFF. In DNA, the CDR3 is TGTGCCAGCAGTTCCAACCGACTAGCGGGAGGCTCCTACAATGAGCAGTTCTTC.